Below, 32 T cell receptor beta chains from the same sample are listed, as sequenced in a study of blood T cells in healthy people across ages (dated by TCRdb to between 2014 and 2016). The library relied on 5' RACE. TCRdb names Illumina HiSeq 2500 as the instrument used. A second roughly 7 to 12 cycle PCR used a sample-barcoded 5' primer and a J-beta primer mix. The raw public reads went through TCRdb reprocessing: fastp at Q25, MiXCR clone calling, in-frame beta chains kept. Rows with one shared CDR3 protein collapse into an entry with the most common genes and DNA. Counted in this sample were around 800,000 distinct CDR3 sequences; 53% of them appeared once. Roughly two fifths of the sample belongs to the ten largest clones. The sequencing sample was made of blood. All receptors come from a man aged 80 or over in good health.

J is TRBJ2-7 and V is TRBV29-1; possible D gene TRBD2, 6 bases. In germline, CDR1 is SQVTM, CDR2 ANQGSEA. Trimming removed 4 bases at V and 3 bases at J, with 16 bases between. The CDR3 extends over 14 amino acids. Written as DNA, the CDR3 is TGCAGCGTTGGGGGCAGCGGGTTTTTCTACGAGCAGTACTTC. Protein: CSVGGSGFFYEQYF.

This chain joins TRBV10-3 and TRBJ2-5; D perhaps matches TRBD1 (6 bases). The assigned J gene may be wrong: the sequence end matches TRBJ2-7 better. The CDR3 length is 14 residues. Looked up from germline, CDR1 is ENHRY and CDR2 is SYGVKD. Here the CDR3 DNA reads TGTGCCATCAGTCCCCAGGGGTTTCGGAGCGAGCAGTACTTC. This encodes CAISPQGFRSEQYF.

This chain links TRBV2 with TRBJ2-5; 7 nucleotides line up with TRBD1. The CDR3 sequence is 15 residues long. Germline CDR1 and CDR2: SNHLY and FYNNEI. J gave up 1 base and V 1 base, and 3 bases lay outside the gene matches. The CDR3 loop reads CASSEDGTVQETQYF. Written as DNA, the CDR3 is TGTGCCAGCAGTGAAGACGGGACAGTCCAAGAGACCCAGTACTTC.

This chain links TRBV6-2 or TRBV6-3 with TRBJ2-4, with TRBD2 as a possible D gene (6 bases). The germline CDR1 and CDR2 sequences are MNHEY and SVGEGT. This CDR3 has 14 residues. V was pared by 6 bases and J by 13 bases, with 22 bases between. The CDR3 coding sequence is TGTGCCAGCAGACGCGGGACCGGGTTCGGGGAGCAGTACTTC. Protein product: CASRRGTGFGEQYF.

The V and J genes are TRBV9 and TRBJ2-5, with 11 bases that match TRBD1. The J call may be faulty, since TRBJ2-7 better matches the DNA end. From germline, CDR1 is SGDLS and CDR2 YYNGEE. The CDR3 spans 14 residues. The CDR3 nucleotides are TGTGCCAGCAGCGTTGGGACAGGGGGTGACGAGCAGTACTTC. Amino acid sequence: CASSVGTGGDEQYF.

The chain has TRBV21-1 and TRBJ2-5. TRBV21-1 has pseudogene status. This CDR3 is built from 18 residues. CDR3 nucleotide sequence: TGTGCCAGCAGCTTCGTAGCCATAGAAGCCGGTATCCAAGAGACCCAGTACTTC. Its translation: CASSFVAIEAGIQETQYF.

The rearrangement links TRBV5-4 to TRBJ2-5; maybe TRBD2 (6 bases). V lost 3 bases to trimming and J lost 5 bases, with 14 bases between them. CDR3 length equals 14 residues. CDR1 and CDR2 from the germline V gene are SGHNT and YYREEE (reference sequence). CDR3 amino acids: CASSSTGLPETQYF. The CDR3 nucleotides read TGTGCCAGCAGCTCTACCGGACTACCCGAGACCCAGTACTTC.

V usage is TRBV7-2 and J usage is TRBJ1-1; D is ambiguous. Germline assignment: CDR1 SGHTA and CDR2 FQGNSA. The CDR3 runs to 14 residues. V was clipped by 2 bases and J by 5 bases, with 12 bases between them. CDR3 nucleotide sequence: TGTGCCAGCAGCTTAAGGCCAGGAGGAACTGAAGCTTTCTTT. This encodes CASSLRPGGTEAFF.

V is TRBV6-2 or TRBV6-3 and J is TRBJ2-7; 12 bases align to TRBD2. The germline V gene encodes CDR1 MNHEY and CDR2 SVGEGT. This CDR3 is built from 16 residues. V trimming: 2 bases; J trimming: 7 bases; junction bases outside the gene matches: 9. The CDR3 here is CASSYPIRLAGAEQYF. The CDR3 DNA reads as TGTGCCAGCAGTTACCCTATACGACTAGCGGGAGCTGAGCAGTACTTC.

The rearrangement links TRBV29-1 to TRBJ2-7; a weak D match, TRBD1 (5 bases). This CDR3 has 14 amino acids. V was clipped by 7 bases and J by 9 bases, with 25 bases between them. Germline CDR1 and CDR2: SQVTM and ANQGSEA. The CDR3 loop is CSGSDRSLMDGQYF. The CDR3 DNA sequence: TGCAGCGGGTCAGACAGATCCCTTATGGATGGGCAGTACTTC.

This clonotype has just a few counts. The rearrangement uses TRBV6-1 and TRBJ1-2, with D maybe TRBD1 (6 bases). The V gene's germline CDR1 is MNHNS and CDR2 SASEGT. The ends were cut back, 4 bases at V and 2 bases at J, with 14 bases in the middle. The CDR3 spans 15 residues. CDR3 sequence reads: CASSAIQTGNYGYTF. The CDR3 region has the DNA TGTGCCAGCAGTGCCATTCAGACAGGCAACTATGGCTACACCTTC.

This chain links TRBV6-2 or TRBV6-3 with TRBJ1-2; D is ambiguous. This CDR3 has 13 amino acids. Trimming took off 4 bases at V and 7 bases at J, with 13 bases between the two ends. CDR1 and CDR2 from the germline V gene are MNHEY and SVGEGT. The CDR3 is CASSSVARSGYTF. In nucleotides, the CDR3 is TGTGCCAGCAGTTCCGTCGCGCGAAGTGGCTACACCTTC.

V gene TRBV19 combines with J gene TRBJ2-1; D could derive from TRBD1 or TRBD2 (6 bases each). Trimming took off 6 bases at V and 5 bases at J, with 17 bases between the two ends. The germline CDR1 and CDR2 sequences are LNHDA and SQIVND (reference sequence). This CDR3 is built from 15 residues. CDR3 in DNA: TGTGCCAGTAGCCGAACAGGGACTCCTAACAATGAGCAGTTCTTC. As protein: CASSRTGTPNNEQFF.

The chain combines TRBV4-1 with TRBJ1-5; the D is unclear. Trimming left V 0 bases short and J 7 bases short, with 10 bases between. The CDR3 has 14 amino acids. In germline, CDR1 is MGHRA, CDR2 YSYEKL. The CDR3: CASSQDTVGQPQHF. The DNA of the CDR3 is TGCGCCAGCAGCCAAGACACAGTCGGGCAGCCCCAGCATTTT.

The chain couples TRBV29-1 to TRBJ2-7; 8 bases agree with TRBD2. From germline, CDR1 is SQVTM and CDR2 ANQGSEA. There are 12 residues in the CDR3. V trimming: 6 bases; J trimming: 2 bases; junction bases outside the gene matches: 3. CDR3: CSVGLGTYEQYF. The CDR3 DNA reads as TGCAGCGTGGGACTAGGAACCTACGAGCAGTACTTC.

The chain uses TRBV27 and TRBJ2-5, with 12 bases matching TRBD2. The CDR3 runs 16 residues. Trimming at V came to 5 bases and at J to 11 bases, leaving 15 bases not matched to a gene. Germline V gene data show CDR1 as MNHEY and CDR2 as SMNVEV (reference sequence). CDR3 coding DNA: TGTGCCAGCAGTACATTGACTAGCGGGAGACCCGGTGAGCAGTACTTC. It encodes CASSTLTSGRPGEQYF.

The chain has TRBV5-1 and TRBJ1-2, with 7 nucleotides matching TRBD1. Germline V CDR1 and CDR2: SGHRS, YFSETQ. This CDR3 is built from 15 residues. The junction had 6 bases not matched to a gene; V was cut back by 0 bases and J by 4 bases. This CDR3 is CASSLDRGISYGYTF. CDR3 DNA sequence: TGCGCCAGCAGCTTGGACAGGGGTATTTCCTATGGCTACACCTTC.

The table lists this clonotype with a few counts. The chain is built from TRBV11-2 and TRBJ2-5; weak D call: TRBD2 (6 bases). This CDR3 has 18 amino acids. Germline lookup yields CDR1 SGHAT and CDR2 FQNNGV. Trimming cost V 5 bases and J 5 bases, with 27 bases left between them. CDR3 residues: CASSAGVGGPVGRETQYF. The CDR3 region has the DNA TGTGCCAGCAGCGCTGGCGTCGGAGGGCCGGTAGGTCGCGAGACCCAGTACTTC.

V usage is TRBV5-1 and J usage is TRBJ2-5, with unresolved D. This CDR3 is 15 amino acids long. V was clipped by 0 bases and J by 1 base, with 10 bases between them. Per germline, CDR1 SGHRS and CDR2 YFSETQ. The CDR3 region is CASSLDNLPQETQYF. DNA for the CDR3: TGCGCCAGCAGCTTGGACAACTTACCCCAAGAGACCCAGTACTTC.

The genes are TRBV2 and TRBJ1-2; D call uncertain. This CDR3 region has 12 residues. V was clipped by 8 bases and J by 8 bases, with 15 bases between them. In germline, CDR1 is SNHLY, CDR2 FYNNEI. The CDR3 spells CASAPGTGGYTF. In nucleotides, the CDR3 is TGTGCCAGCGCGCCAGGAACCGGCGGCTACACCTTC.

The V and J genes are TRBV12-3 or TRBV12-4 and TRBJ2-3; D call uncertain. Trimming cost V 4 bases and J 14 bases, with 19 bases left between them. The length of the CDR3 is 13 residues. CDR3 residues: CASSSRYHRYAYF. The CDR3 nucleotides are TGTGCCAGCAGTTCCCGGTATCACAGATACGCGTATTTT.

This rearrangement joins TRBV5-4 to TRBJ2-7; the D is unclear. The CDR3 consists of 14 residues. The germline V gene encodes CDR1 SGHNT and CDR2 YYREEE (reference sequence). V lost 4 bases and J 7 bases, leaving 18 bases between the germline ends. Here the CDR3 reads CASSPQEGYNEQYF. The CDR3 bases are TGTGCCAGCAGCCCTCAGGAAGGTTACAATGAGCAGTACTTC.

V is TRBV7-2 and J is TRBJ1-1, with 7 bases identical to TRBD1. The J segment lost 4 bases and the V segment lost 3 bases, leaving 2 bases of the junction unmatched. The CDR3 runs 13 residues. CDR1 and CDR2 from the germline V gene are SGHTA and FQGNSA. The CDR3 region is CASSLDRRTEAFF. CDR3 bases: TGTGCCAGCAGCTTGGACAGGCGCACTGAAGCTTTCTTT.

The chain carries TRBV10-1 and TRBJ2-7, with 10 bases aligning to TRBD2. This CDR3 has 17 amino acids. Per germline, CDR1 WNHNN and CDR2 SYGVQD (reference sequence). V lost 5 bases, J lost 0 bases, and 10 bases stayed unmatched. In nucleotides, the CDR3 is TGCGCCAGCAGTCCTACGCCCGGGACTAGCGACTCCTACGAGCAGTACTTC. Encoded protein: CASSPTPGTSDSYEQYF.

The CDR3 DNA follows: TGTGCCAGCAGCGTAGGGCTAGACAATGAGCAGTTCTTC. Its translation is CASSVGLDNEQFF. The chain couples TRBV9 to TRBJ2-1; D uncertain. The CDR3 is 13 residues long. Germline-derived CDR1 and CDR2 are SGDLS and YYNGEE. V was clipped by 0 bases and J by 5 bases, with 6 bases between them.

V and J are TRBV7-9 and TRBJ2-1; 10 bases are shared with TRBD2. The CDR3 has 15 residues. From germline, CDR1 is SEHNR and CDR2 FQNEAQ (reference sequence). V shed 3 bases and J 3 bases; nucleotides not matched to a gene: 2. CDR3 nucleotides: TGTGCCAGCAGCTTCTCTAGCGGGGGCTACAATGAGCAGTTCTTC. It translates to CASSFSSGGYNEQFF.

This rearrangement joins TRBV29-1 to TRBJ2-3; unclear D gene. The germline gives CDR1 SQVTM, CDR2 ANQGSEA. The V end was cut by 4 bases, the J end by 3 bases, with 8 bases between. The CDR3 is 12 amino acids. The CDR3: CSVVDGTDTQYF. The CDR3, as DNA: TGCAGCGTTGTGGACGGAACAGATACGCAGTATTTT.

This clonotype occurred a few times. The rearrangement uses TRBV6-5 and TRBJ1-2, with TRBD1 identical over 10 bases. Unmatched junction bases numbered 5, after V lost 6 bases and J lost 4 bases. Germline-derived CDR1 and CDR2 are MNHEY and SVGAGI. CDR3 length: 14 amino acids. As DNA, the CDR3 is TGTGCCAGCAGGAGGGACAGGGGCTTCTATGGCTACACCTTC. Translating it yields CASRRDRGFYGYTF.

Turning to this clonotype: A clone one base away is much larger, so this may be a read error. The V and J genes are TRBV29-1 and TRBJ2-7; D gene ambiguous. Germline V gene sequence: CDR1 SQVTM, CDR2 ANQGSEA. This CDR3 has 15 residues. CDR3 loop: CGVEDGAQTSYEQYF. The CDR3 DNA sequence: TGCGGCGTTGAAGATGGAGCACAAACCTCCTACGAGCAGTACTTC.

There are a few counts of this clonotype. The chain recombines TRBV15 with TRBJ2-7; D is undetermined. The V end lost 4 bases, the J end lost 4 bases, and 11 bases lay between the germline ends. Germline lookup yields CDR1 LNHNV and CDR2 YYDKDF (reference sequence). The CDR3 extends over 13 amino acids. The CDR3 nucleotides are TGTGCCACCAGCAACGGACGGATTTACGAGCAGTACTTC. Amino acid sequence: CATSNGRIYEQYF. Full variable domain (rest looked up from reference TRBV15 and TRBJ2-7): DAMVIQNPRYQVTQFGKPVTLSCSQTLNHNVMYWYQQKSSQAPKLLFHYYDKDFNNEADTPDNFQSRRPNTSFCFLDIRSPGLGDTAMYLCATSNGRIYEQYFGPGTRLTVT.

This sequence joins TRBV27 and TRBJ1-2; D unclear. V lost 4 bases and J lost 2, with 11 bases in between. The CDR3 spans 14 residues. Germline CDR1 MNHEY, CDR2 SMNVEV (reference sequence). CDR3: CASSWAPSNYGYTF. CDR3 bases: TGTGCCAGCAGTTGGGCCCCCTCCAACTATGGCTACACCTTC.

The rearrangement links TRBV7-9 to TRBJ2-7; tentatively, D is TRBD2 (5 bases). There are 16 residues in the CDR3. Trimming removed 5 bases from V and 7 bases from J, with 24 bases in between. The germline V gene has CDR1 SEHNR and CDR2 FQNEAQ (reference sequence). DNA of the CDR3: TGTGCCAGCAGCCCCCCCACCAGAGGACTGTCGCAAGAGCAGTACTTC. Translated: CASSPPTRGLSQEQYF.